The 22 T cell receptor beta chains in this list originate from one sample, sequenced in a study of blood T cell repertoires in COVID-19. Some clones are missing from TCRdb's copy, which holds only in-frame ones; the method was immunoSEQ multiplex PCR. The sample shows fewer than 130,000 clones, 80% to 90% of them seen only once. The specimen was peripheral blood. The receptors here all came from a woman at least 80 years old with acute or convalescent COVID-19.

The chain uses TRBV19 and TRBJ1-1; the D is unclear. Per the germline V gene, CDR1 is LNHDA and CDR2 is SQIVND (reference sequence). Deletions cut 0 bases from V and 0 bases from J, with 11 bases between. CDR3 size: 16 residues. CDR3 coding DNA: TGTGCCAGTAGTATAGATGGGAGATTCATGAACACTGAAGCTTTCTTT. This sequence encodes CASSIDGRFMNTEAFF.

With respect to this clone: One end of the junction varies from germline; a read error may be responsible. The V call is TRBV30, the J call TRBJ1-3; the D is unclear. The CDR3 covers 12 residues. Germline assignment: CDR1 GTSNPN and CDR2 SVGIG (reference sequence). The CDR3 nucleotides are TGTGCCCGGAGTATGGGCGGAAACACCATATATTTT. This sequence encodes CARSMGGNTIYF. Using reference TRBV30 and TRBJ1-3 for the parts outside the CDR3, the full variable domain is SQTIHQWPATLVQPVGSPLSLECTVEGTSNPNLYWYRQAAGRGLQLLFYSVGIGQISSEVPQNLSASRPQDRQFILSSKKLLLSDSGFYLCARSMGGNTIYFGEGSWLTVV.

This chain uses TRBV7-8 with TRBJ2-5; a possible D gene is TRBD2 (6 bases). The CDR3 contains 20 residues. Trimming left V 5 bases short and J 5 bases short, with 33 bases between. In germline, CDR1 is SGHVS, CDR2 FQNEAQ. In DNA, the CDR3 is TGTGCCAGCAGCCCTCAAAGGGGCAGCGATTTAAAGGGGACTCGGGAGACCCAGTACTTC. It translates to CASSPQRGSDLKGTRETQYF.

The V and J genes are TRBV7-3 and TRBJ2-7; possibly TRBD1 for D (5 bases). Germline-derived CDR1 and CDR2 are SGHTA and FQGTGA. The germline V and J ends were trimmed by 5 bases and 0 bases, with 8 bases remaining between them. This CDR3 is built from 13 residues. The CDR3 loop is CASSVTASYEQYF. For the CDR3, the DNA is TGTGCCAGCAGCGTGACAGCCTCCTACGAGCAGTACTTC. The whole variable domain, remainder taken from reference TRBV7-3 and TRBJ2-7, is GAGVSQTPSNKVTEKGKYVELRCDPISGHTALYWYRQSLGQGPEFLIYFQGTGAADDSGLPNDRFFAVRPEGSVSTLKIQRTERGDSAVYLCASSVTASYEQYFGPGTRLTVT.

V and J are TRBV11-3 and TRBJ2-1; the match to TRBD1 covers 9 bases. The ends lost 5 bases at V and 1 base at J; junction bases unmatched: 9. There are 17 residues in the CDR3. Germline CDR1 reads SGHNT; CDR2 reads YENEEA. The CDR3 bases are TGTGCCAGCAGCCAGAGGGGGACAGGGTTGTCCTACAATGAGCAGTTCTTC. Translating gives CASSQRGTGLSYNEQFF.

Regarding this clone: The same CDR3 also results from other DNA sequences found in this sample. V is TRBV9 and J is TRBJ1-6; the match to TRBD1 covers 9 bases. V shed 4 bases and J 9 bases; nucleotides not matched to a gene: 5. Looked up from germline, CDR1 is SGDLS and CDR2 is YYNGEE. This CDR3 is built from 14 residues. CDR3 nucleotide sequence: TGTGCCAGCAGCCCGGGACAGGGAGGTTCACCCCTCCACTTT. Translation gives CASSPGQGGSPLHF. Full variable domain (missing parts from reference TRBV9 and TRBJ1-6): DSGVTQTPKHLITATGQRVTLRCSPRSGDLSVYWYQQSLDQGLQFLIQYYNGEERAKGNILERFSAQQFPDLHSELNLSSLELGDSALYFCASSPGQGGSPLHFGNGTRLTVT.

The gene calls are TRBV7-8 and TRBJ1-3, with D possibly TRBD1 on 5 matching bases. CDR3 length: 15 amino acids. V shed 1 base and J shed 2 bases, with 9 bases lying between them. Per the germline V gene, CDR1 is SGHVS and CDR2 is FQNEAQ. In DNA form, the CDR3 reads TGTGCCAGCAGCTTAGACAGGTTTACTGGAAACACCATATATTTT. Protein sequence: CASSLDRFTGNTIYF.

The chain recombines TRBV2 with TRBJ1-2; 9 bases fit TRBD1. The length of the CDR3 is 13 residues. V was pared by 6 bases and J by 6 bases, with 5 bases of the junction left unmatched. Germline CDR1 and CDR2: SNHLY and FYNNEI. The DNA of the CDR3 is TGTGCCAGCAGCGGACAGGGGCTAAATGGCTACACCTTC. Translating gives CASSGQGLNGYTF.

This chain uses TRBV20-1 with TRBJ1-1, with D tentatively TRBD1 (5 bases). CDR1 is DFQATT and CDR2 is SNEGSKA in the germline V gene (reference sequence). V was shortened by 3 bases and J by 4 bases, with 12 bases between the two germline ends. CDR3 length equals 13 residues. The chain's CDR3 is CSASQGRATEAFF. The CDR3 DNA reads TGCAGTGCTAGTCAGGGAAGGGCCACTGAAGCTTTCTTT.

The chain employs TRBV5-1 and TRBJ2-3; 7 bases fit TRBD1. Germline CDR1 and CDR2: SGHRS and YFSETQ. V was pared by 2 bases and J by 1 base, with 7 bases of the junction left unmatched. The CDR3 totals 16 residues. CDR3 nucleotide sequence: TGCGCCAGCAGCTTACAGGGGACCCTACGCACAGATACGCAGTATTTT. Translated: CASSLQGTLRTDTQYF.

This chain joins TRBV5-4 and TRBJ1-1, with 10 bases fitting TRBD1. The CDR3 extends over 14 amino acids. The germline V gene has CDR1 SGHNT and CDR2 YYREEE (reference sequence). The junction had 4 bases not matched to a gene; V was cut back by 3 bases and J by 5 bases. In DNA, the CDR3 is TGTGCCAGCAGCTGGGGGACAGGGGATACTGAAGCTTTCTTT. Amino acids: CASSWGTGDTEAFF.

The rearrangement uses TRBV18 and TRBJ2-6, with TRBD2 identical over 12 bases. After removal of 4 bases from V and 0 bases from J, the junction contained 16 bases not matched to a gene. Germline V CDR1 and CDR2: KGHSH, LQKENI. This CDR3 comprises 22 residues. CDR3 in amino acids: CASSRQSPGLAGVNSGANVLTF. In nucleotides, the CDR3 is TGTGCCAGCTCACGACAGTCCCCGGGACTAGCGGGTGTTAACTCTGGGGCCAACGTCCTGACTTTC.

The chain combines TRBV18 with TRBJ1-4; no clear D. The CDR3 covers 16 residues. V dropped 3 bases and J dropped 0 bases, with 11 bases sitting between them. Germline assignment: CDR1 KGHSH and CDR2 LQKENI. In DNA form, the CDR3 reads TGTGCCAGCTCACCGCGGCCTCCCTCAACTAATGAAAAACTGTTTTTT. Its protein product is CASSPRPPSTNEKLFF.

This clone was detected once. J is TRBJ2-2 and V is TRBV27, with 10 bases that match TRBD1. V shed 5 bases, J shed 5 bases, and the junction held 11 bases outside the gene matches. Germline lookup yields CDR1 MNHEY and CDR2 SMNVEV (reference sequence). The CDR3 runs 17 residues. CDR3 region: CASSLPPGQGTTGELFF. Written as DNA, the CDR3 is TGTGCCAGCAGTCTTCCTCCGGGACAGGGGACGACCGGGGAGCTGTTTTTT.

The CDR3 sequence: CASSWTGWGTEAFF. CDR3 DNA sequence: TGTGCCAGCAGTTGGACAGGGTGGGGCACTGAAGCTTTCTTT. This sequence joins TRBV6-5 and TRBJ1-1, with TRBD1 matching over 8 bases. The CDR3 contains 14 residues. Per germline, CDR1 MNHEY and CDR2 SVGAGI. J was trimmed by 4 bases and V by 4 bases; bases with no gene match: 5.

The chain has TRBV28 and TRBJ1-6; no clear D gene. The CDR3 has 12 amino acids. Germline V CDR1 and CDR2: MDHEN, SYDVKM. CDR3 bases: TGTGCTGAGGGCAGGTATAATTCACCCCTCCACTTT. Translating gives CAEGRYNSPLHF.

V gene TRBV9 combines with J gene TRBJ2-2, with TRBD1 matching over 9 bases. CDR1 is SGDLS and CDR2 is YYNGEE in the germline V gene. The CDR3 spans 15 residues. V lost 0 bases, J lost 7 bases, and 4 bases stayed unmatched. The DNA for the CDR3 is TGTGCCAGCAGCGTAGAACAGGGGGCTGTCGGGGAGCTGTTTTTT. It specifies CASSVEQGAVGELFF. Full variable domain (remainder filled in from reference TRBV9 and TRBJ2-2): DSGVTQTPKHLITATGQRVTLRCSPRSGDLSVYWYQQSLDQGLQFLIQYYNGEERAKGNILERFSAQQFPDLHSELNLSSLELGDSALYFCASSVEQGAVGELFFGEGSRLTVL.

The chain links TRBV2 to TRBJ2-1, with 8 positions matching TRBD2. Looked up from germline, CDR1 is SNHLY and CDR2 is FYNNEI. After removal of 5 bases from V and 9 bases from J, the junction contained 12 bases not matched to a gene. This CDR3 comprises 15 residues. The CDR3 sequence: CASSFRLAWQGEQFF. In DNA, the CDR3 is TGTGCCAGCAGTTTTCGACTAGCGTGGCAGGGTGAGCAGTTCTTC.

The chain joins TRBV6-2 or TRBV6-3 to TRBJ2-7, with 10 bases fitting TRBD2. The CDR3 sequence is 13 residues long. J lost 3 bases, V lost 5 bases, and 1 base had no gene match. Germline-derived CDR1 and CDR2 are MNHEY and SVGEGT. The CDR3 here is CASSRLAGYEQYF. The CDR3 nucleotides read TGTGCCAGCAGTCGACTAGCGGGCTACGAGCAGTACTTC.

This clone was seen once. The CDR3 bases are TGTGCCAGCAGCCCAACTGGGGCTGGTATCCCTGAAGCTTTCTTT. This sequence encodes CASSPTGAGIPEAFF. This sequence joins TRBV7-2 and TRBJ1-1; D might be TRBD1 (5 bases). The germline V gene encodes CDR1 SGHTA and CDR2 FQGNSA. The length of the CDR3 is 15 residues. Trimming left V 5 bases short and J 6 bases short, with 19 bases between.

The rearrangement links TRBV7-9 to TRBJ2-7; a possible D gene is TRBD1 (6 bases). CDR3 length: 13 amino acids. CDR1 and CDR2 (germline): SEHNR, FQNEAQ (reference sequence). The V end lost 5 bases, the J end lost 0 bases, and 8 bases lay between the germline ends. The CDR3 region has the DNA TGTGCCAGCAGCCGGGACAACTCCTACGAGCAGTACTTC. Protein product: CASSRDNSYEQYF. The full variable domain, its missing parts supplied by reference TRBV7-9 and TRBJ2-7, is DTGVSQNPRHKITKRGQNVTFRCDPISEHNRLYWYRQTLGQGPEFLTYFQNEAQLEKSRLLSDRFSAERPKGSFSTLEIQRTEQGDSAMYLCASSRDNSYEQYFGPGTRLTVT.

V and J are TRBV6-5 and TRBJ2-7; the D gene is possibly TRBD1 (5 bases). V lost 6 bases, J lost 5 bases, and 8 bases lay in between. This CDR3 region has 11 residues. CDR1 is MNHEY and CDR2 is SVGAGI in the germline V gene. CDR3 nucleotides: TGTGCCAGCAGCACAGGCAACGAGCAGTACTTC. Residues: CASSTGNEQYF.